A selection of T cell receptor beta chains follows, all from one sample in a study of cytomegalovirus exposure and HLA in healthy donors. Sequencing used immunoSEQ multiplex PCR; TCRdb keeps in-frame clones, though not all of them. This sample has 110,000 to 150,000 clones, with about 95% found just once. The sample taken for sequencing was PBMCs. Receptors originate from a man between 18 and 29 years old in good health and CMV-seropositive. CDR3s include the opening cysteine and the closing phenylalanine or tryptophan. A D gene is named only where the DNA matches it firmly. The listing skips clone size in some rows; elsewhere it reads once, few, many or a size class.

J,D,V,size,CDR3,DNA
TRBJ2-2,TRBD1,TRBV16,once,CASSPGDRGTGELFF,TGTGCCAGCAGCCCTGGGGACAGGGGCACCGGGGAGCTGTTTTTT
TRBJ2-1,TRBD2,TRBV7-2,.,CASSLSTSGTEQFF,TGTGCCAGCAGTCTCTCGACTAGCGGGACGGAGCAGTTCTTC
TRBJ2-2,TRBD1,TRBV19,.,CASTDRGTGELFF,TGTGCCAGTACCGACAGGGGCACCGGGGAGCTGTTTTTT
TRBJ2-5,TRBD2,TRBV11-3,once,CASSSPRLAEETQYF,TGTGCCAGCAGCTCCCCTCGACTAGCGGAAGAGACCCAGTACTTC
TRBJ2-1,.,TRBV25-1,.,CASSEYYKPNEQFF,TGTGCCAGCAGTGAATATTACAAACCCAATGAGCAGTTCTTC
TRBJ1-4,.,TRBV4-2,.,CASSQAPENEKLFF,TGTGCCAGCAGCCAAGCCCCTGAGAATGAAAAACTGTTTTTT
TRBJ2-2,.,TRBV5-1,.,CASSFSGNTGELFF,TGCGCCAGCAGCTTTTCCGGGAACACCGGGGAGCTGTTTTTT
TRBJ2-2,.,TRBV7-2,.,CASSLARSTGELFF,TGTGCCAGCAGCTTAGCGAGGAGCACCGGGGAGCTGTTTTTT
TRBJ2-3,.,TRBV2,.,CASSEAGTPSDTQYF,TGTGCCAGCAGTGAAGCTGGGACACCGTCAGATACGCAGTATTTT
TRBJ2-5,.,TRBV5-1,.,CASSPEDWTQYF,TGCGCCAGCAGCCCAGAAGATTGGACCCAGTACTTC
TRBJ1-3,TRBD1,TRBV18,.,CASSSGQPFSGNTIYF,TGTGCCAGCTCCTCGGGACAGCCCTTCTCTGGAAACACCATATATTTT
TRBJ2-5,.,TRBV18,.,CASSPQRQETQYF,TGTGCCAGCTCACCGCAGCGGCAAGAGACCCAGTACTTC
TRBJ2-1,TRBD2,TRBV5-1,.,CASSLEWDYPYNEQFF,TGCGCCAGCAGCTTGGAGTGGGACTATCCCTACAATGAGCAGTTCTTC
TRBJ2-5,.,TRBV7-6,.,CASSSYQETQYF,TGTGCCAGCAGCTCCTACCAAGAGACCCAGTACTTC
TRBJ2-1,TRBD2,TRBV27,once,CASSFVAGGSHNEQFF,TGTGCCAGCAGTTTCGTAGCGGGAGGATCGCACAATGAGCAGTTCTTC
TRBJ2-7,.,TRBV7-2,.,CASSFYHEQYF,TGTGCCAGCAGCTTTTATCACGAGCAGTACTTC